These 9 T cell receptor beta chains were all obtained from the same sample, sequenced in a study of control samples from healthy donors and cancer patients. Data came from immunoSEQ multiplex PCR; TCRdb stores just in-frame clones and leaves some out. This sample yields some 410,000 clones, of which 80% to 95% are seen a single time; around 6.4% belongs to the top ten. The sequenced sample consisted of PBMCs. These TCRs come from a man aged 35-49 years with head and neck cancer.

J is TRBJ2-7 and V is TRBV28; 8 bases line up with TRBD1. V shed 4 bases, J shed 7 bases, and the junction held 9 bases outside the gene matches. The germline V gene encodes CDR1 MDHEN and CDR2 SYDVKM. This CDR3 contains 14 residues. The CDR3 region has the DNA TGTGCCAGCAGTTGGGGACAGGCGAGCGGGGAGCAGTACTTC. Translated: CASSWGQASGEQYF. The full variable domain, rest sourced from reference TRBV28 and TRBJ2-7, is DVKVTQSSRYLVKRTGEKVFLECVQDMDHENMFWYRQDPGLGLRLIYFSYDVKMKEKGDIPEGYSVSREKKERFSLILESASTNQTSMYLCASSWGQASGEQYFGPGTRLTVT.

This sequence joins TRBV27 and TRBJ1-2; D is perhaps TRBD1 (6 bases). This CDR3 has 14 residues. Germline values: CDR1 MNHEY, CDR2 SMNVEV (reference sequence). The ends were cut back, 5 bases at V and 4 bases at J, with 14 bases in the middle. The CDR3 nucleotides read TGTGCCAGCAGTCCGCTGGACAGCCCCTATGGCTACACCTTC. Its translation: CASSPLDSPYGYTF.

The genes are TRBV7-6 and TRBJ2-7; maybe TRBD1 (5 bases). CDR1 and CDR2 from the germline V gene are SGHVS and FNYEAQ. This CDR3 contains 15 residues. The V and J ends lost 0 bases and 1 base respectively, with 10 bases between them. CDR3 in amino acids: CASSLAGVGSYEQYF. The CDR3 region has the DNA TGTGCCAGCAGCTTAGCAGGGGTGGGATCCTACGAGCAGTACTTC.

This clone was found once. The V call is TRBV24-1, the J call TRBJ2-3; D is unresolved. CDR3 size: 14 residues. V was cut by 5 bases and J by 6 bases, with 14 bases left in between. The V gene's germline CDR1 is KGHDR and CDR2 SFDVKD. CDR3 coding DNA: TGTGCCACCAGTGTAATAAGCCAGATCGATACGCAGTATTTT. Encoded protein: CATSVISQIDTQYF.

The V and J genes are TRBV24-1 and TRBJ2-1; 10 bases agree with TRBD1. V lost 3 bases and J lost 5; bases outside the gene matches: 6. Germline V CDR1 and CDR2: KGHDR, SFDVKD. The CDR3 is 16 amino acids. CDR3: CATSDRTGGPNNEQFF. DNA for the CDR3: TGTGCCACCAGTGATCGGACAGGGGGACCTAACAATGAGCAGTTCTTC.

The chain recombines TRBV6-5 with TRBJ1-4, with TRBD1 as a possible D gene (6 bases). Trimming stripped 6 bases from V and 5 bases from J, with 13 bases between. Looked up from germline, CDR1 is MNHEY and CDR2 is SVGAGI. CDR3 length equals 14 residues. In nucleotides, the CDR3 is TGTGCCAGCAGGCTCAGGGGCACGAATGAAAAACTGTTTTTT. Translated: CASRLRGTNEKLFF.

The chain has TRBV5-1 and TRBJ2-7, with 7 bases matching TRBD1. The CDR3 totals 14 residues. The V and J ends lost 0 bases and 3 bases, in that order; junction bases with no gene match: 3. CDR1 and CDR2 from the germline V gene are SGHRS and YFSETQ. As DNA, the CDR3 is TGCGCCAGCAGCTTGGGGGACAGAGTCTACGAGCAGTACTTC. Amino acid sequence: CASSLGDRVYEQYF.

The gene calls are TRBV7-3 and TRBJ2-2, with D possibly matching TRBD1 (5 bases). The V and J ends lost 2 bases and 0 bases respectively, with 16 bases between them. Germline CDR1 SGHTA, CDR2 FQGTGA. This CDR3 contains 18 residues. DNA for the CDR3: TGTGCCAGCAGCTTATTCCTCTGGGGCGGTGCGAACACCGGGGAGCTGTTTTTT. It codes for CASSLFLWGGANTGELFF.

The chain has TRBV6-6 and TRBJ1-1; 7 bases fit TRBD1. The CDR3 is 14 residues long. With 5 bases clipped from V and 4 bases from J, the junction kept 7 bases outside the gene matches. The germline gives CDR1 MNHNY, CDR2 SVGAGI (reference sequence). The DNA for the CDR3 is TGTGCCAGCAGTCCCAGACAGGGTGGCACTGAAGCTTTCTTT. This gives the protein CASSPRQGGTEAFF.